This TCR beta chain originates from a study of early T cells in non-severe SARS-CoV-2 infection. The overall study: The authors sequenced bulk RNA from unsorted whole blood, leaving chains unpaired. Study findings and constraints: Matching results from VDJdb favored anti-spike CD8 responses, leaving private and CD4 specificities undetected.

The TCR library protocol was used to attach unique molecular identifiers. These identifiers were attached to individual cDNA molecules. TCRdb redid the calling of the 5' RACE reads with MiXCR, one entry per CDR3 protein. The sample records about 33,000 distinct CDR3 sequences, approximately 5% being singletons. CDR3 length: 11 amino acids. CDR1 is SQVTM, CDR2 ANQGSEA, per germline. V lost 3 bases and J lost 5, with 7 bases in between. Notes on this clonotype: What it recognizes is unknown.

This chain links TRBV29-1 with TRBJ1-1; tentative D call: TRBD1 (5 bases). The source material was whole blood. This sequence was found in an adult who was a healthcare worker with PCR-confirmed SARS-CoV-2 infection or an uninfected control (not recorded which). The CDR3 spells CSVDQGTEAFF. Written as DNA, the CDR3 is TGCAGCGTTGATCAGGGAACTGAAGCTTTCTTT.